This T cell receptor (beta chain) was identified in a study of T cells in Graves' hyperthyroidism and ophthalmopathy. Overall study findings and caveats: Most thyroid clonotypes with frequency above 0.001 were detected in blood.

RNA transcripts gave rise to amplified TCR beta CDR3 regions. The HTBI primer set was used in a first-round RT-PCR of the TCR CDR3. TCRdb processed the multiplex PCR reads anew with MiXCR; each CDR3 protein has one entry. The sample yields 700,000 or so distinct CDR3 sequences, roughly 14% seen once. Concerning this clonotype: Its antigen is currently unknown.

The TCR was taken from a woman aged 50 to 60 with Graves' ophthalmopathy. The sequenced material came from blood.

In DNA form, the CDR3 reads TGTGCCAGTAGTATAGAAGGGACTAGCGGGAGAGGGCAGTTCTTC. Its translation is CASSIEGTSGRGQFF. The gene calls are TRBV19 and TRBJ2-1; TRBD2 matches at 14 bases. Germline V gene lookup returns CDR1 LNHDA and CDR2 SQIVND (reference sequence). V gave up 0 bases and J gave up 12 bases; unmatched junction bases: 4. The CDR3 runs 15 residues.